The 4 T cell receptor beta chains below come from one sample, sequenced in a study of T-cell reconstitution after alpha-beta-depleted transplantation in children. Unique molecular identifiers were incorporated when the TCRbeta library was constructed. MiXCR, applied by TCRdb to the PCR reads, yields one record per CDR3 protein. The sample records about 980,000 distinct CDR3 sequences, roughly 29% being singletons. The source was PBMCs, mostly from graft donor cells, collected 360 days after TCRalphabeta/CD19-depleted stem cell transplant. These receptor sequences come from a boy younger than two who had a stem cell transplant for SCID, so the T cells may come from the graft donor.

This clonotype appeared once. The chain combines TRBV20-1 with TRBJ2-3, with 9 bases fitting TRBD1. The CDR3 has 16 amino acids. The trim removed 1 base at V and 2 bases at J, leaving 7 bases unmatched. Per germline, CDR1 DFQATT and CDR2 SNEGSKA (reference sequence). As DNA, the CDR3 is TGCAGTGCTAGAGTAACAGGGGGCGCGGACACAGATACGCAGTATTTT. Translating gives CSARVTGGADTDTQYF.

This chain joins TRBV29-1 and TRBJ1-1, with no clear D. Trimming left V 2 bases short and J 0 bases short, with 16 bases between. The CDR3 extends over 16 amino acids. Germline V gives CDR1 SQVTM, CDR2 ANQGSEA. The CDR3 region is CSVEFQETIMNTEAFF. The CDR3, as DNA: TGCAGCGTTGAATTCCAGGAGACAATAATGAACACTGAAGCTTTCTTT.

This clonotype was observed many times. The rearrangement joins TRBV7-8 to TRBJ1-2, with D hard to call. V shed 5 bases and J shed 3 bases, with 7 bases lying between them. Germline values: CDR1 SGHVS, CDR2 FQNEAQ. The CDR3 is made up of 12 amino acids. This CDR3 reads CASSPPDYGYTF. DNA of the CDR3: TGTGCCAGCAGCCCCCCGGACTATGGCTACACCTTC. The full variable domain, with the rest looked up from reference TRBV7-8 and TRBJ1-2, is GAGVSQSPRYKVAKRGQDVALRCDPISGHVSLFWYQQALGQGPEFLTYFQNEAQLDKSGLPSDRFFAERPEGSVSTLKIQRTQQEDSAVYLCASSPPDYGYTFGSGTRLTVV.

The chain has TRBV20-1 and TRBJ2-7; 7 bases are a match to TRBD1. The junction had 13 bases not matched to a gene; V was cut back by 5 bases and J by 3 bases. The germline V gene has CDR1 DFQATT and CDR2 SNEGSKA (reference sequence). CDR3 size: 15 residues. CDR3 coding DNA: TGCAGTGCTCAGCACCCGGTACAGGGGAACTACGAGCAGTACTTC. Translation: CSAQHPVQGNYEQYF.